This is a list of T cell receptor beta chains from one sample in a study of beta chain features in type 1 diabetes. The method was immunoSEQ multiplex PCR; TCRdb's version includes in-frame clones alone and lacks a portion of them. The sample holds 15,000 to 18,000 clones, roughly 44% seen once. Source material: stem cell memory CD4+ T cells from blood. These receptors came from a woman aged 40 to 50 in good health. The CDR3 runs from the conserved cysteine through the conserved F or W.

TRBV10-3 | CAIRTGVLNTEAFF
TRBV19 | CASSPRYTGQVRVQPQHF
TRBV7-8 | CASSPRTSGARETQYF
TRBV28 | CASSPGTRPLHF
TRBV7-9 | CASSSTGSYNSPLHF
TRBV19 | CASSMGLAATETQYF
TRBV7-2 | CASSGLAPYNEQFF
TRBV9 | CASSAGGSNQPQHF
TRBV7-9 | CASSRAGQYYQPQHF
TRBV2 | CASSEASGLQTQYF
TRBV7-2 | CASSRDRDEKLFF
TRBV6-5 | CASSSPAGNQETQYF
TRBV5-1 | CASSLDRAGAETQYF
TRBV6-1 | CASSVATGTGDGNTIYF
TRBV6-6 | CASSRTGTENQPQHF
TRBV25-1 | CASSGIGGGYGYTF
TRBV6-1 | CASSELTTETQYF
TRBV2 | CASSREFISGNTIYF
TRBV7-2 | CASSLRQGSHQPQHF
TRBV5-1 | CASRPQGTNTEAFF
TRBV11-2 | CASSLFFKVRANYEQYF
TRBV7-8 | CASSLISPRHLNTEAFF